This record concerns one T cell receptor (beta chain) sequence. What antigen it recognizes has not been identified. At one of its ends the junction is not consistent with the germline gene, which may arise from a read error. CDR1 and CDR2 (ENHRY, SYGVKD) derive from the germline V gene. Including cysteine and phenylalanine, the CDR3 has 15 amino acids. The retained sequence is limited to the CDR3, 45 bases, with the frame set at the first base. The data stem from a study of cytomegalovirus exposure and HLA in healthy donors (dated by TCRdb to the late 2010s). About the investigation overall: An earlier analysis of fewer than 750 of the donors reported approximately 280 Gb of sequence data and 95 million to 140 million unique TCR beta sequences obtained from around 170 million T cells. An early release covering roughly 640 HLA-typed donors comprised approximately 290 gigabases of sequencing data and 65 million to 100 million unique TCR sequences. Of the roughly 390 genotyped donors, 80% to 90% were placed in the genetic ancestry cluster associated with self-reported Caucasian donors. The study aimed to test whether cataloging public T cell receptors could reveal signatures of past pathogen exposure. The study used immunosequencing to profile the T cell repertoires of several hundred subjects and linked those repertoires to cytomegalovirus serostatus. A separate validation cohort of about 110 different subjects was used in addition to the approximately 670-subject first cohort. To predict cytomegalovirus infection status, the study brought together high-throughput TCR immunosequencing, statistical association of individual TCRs with disease status, and machine learning. A later analysis re-examined previously published TCR beta repertoires from 600 to 700 donors and added high-resolution HLA genotyping to investigate patterns of TCR occurrence. Rather than drawing on any new phenotypic data, the later analysis identified candidate immune exposures from TCR beta sequences and the way those sequences occurred across donors. In an earlier analysis of 550 to 700 of the donors, high-throughput TCR beta sequencing was used to judge whether each TCR beta V gene segment behaved as functional or pseudogenic. Donor age, sex, ethnicity and CMV serostatus were compiled alongside the repertoire data. Genome-wide SNP genotypes for about three fifths of the 666 donors were used in a later genetic analysis, which treated that subset as a discovery cohort. All discovery cohort repertoires had been generated on a single sequencing platform. HLA typing included class I and class II loci at four-digit resolution. Typing coverage differed by locus: A, B, C, DRB1 and DQB1 were typed in roughly 629-630 donors, DQA1 in approximately 520, DPA1 in some 600, and DPB1 in just under 480. Four to six DR-DQ haplotypes were handled as single units for association and clustering, since linkage in the cohort was strong. Among roughly 370 genotyped donors of the cohort, an average of around 240,000 unique TCR beta nucleotide sequences were sequenced per donor, roughly 18% of them non-productive.

Overall results and qualifications from the work: Three of the identified cytomegalovirus-associated TCR beta chains were confirmed in vitro to be specific for cytomegalovirus antigens. A later genetic analysis reported fewer N-insertions in productive TCRs among donors in an Asian-associated ancestry cluster than the roughly 700-donor mean. Linkage disequilibrium might explain the correlated functional status among segregating V segments, but an unknown experimental factor could not be excluded. Because counts were too low, about 17 rarely observed V segments, including chromosome 9 orphons, were excluded from the earlier analysis of 587 of the donors. According to a later analysis, parvovirus B19, influenza, CMV and Epstein-Barr virus appeared linked to several top co-occurrence clusters. It was suggested by the authors that the approach could potentially be generalized to other disease states and immunological phenotypes. Across donors, most TCR sequences were observed very rarely, whereas some public TCRs were present in many individuals. In the study, some 180 TCR beta chains were listed as associated with cytomegalovirus. In a later analysis, most CMV-associated TCR beta chains were found to appear HLA-restricted, with HLA associations seemingly driven largely by CMV exposure. V-gene and J-gene trimming of TCR beta chains was associated with a missense DCLRE1C variant in a later genetic analysis, and the association was replicated in an independent cohort. Specific HLA alleles were associated with 15,000 to 20,000 TCR beta sequences at a false discovery rate of 0.05 in a later analysis. Roughly uniform sequencing depth across donors was assumed in presence/absence analyses, although this assumption may not hold. Strong co-occurrence of HLA alleles, especially DR and DQ, made assigning TCR associations to individual alleles difficult. A further reported finding was that TCR beta sequences accurately predicted the HLA-A and HLA-B alleles for most subjects in the first cohort. In a later analysis, HLA-associated TCR beta chains were found to be more clonally expanded and to have lower generation probabilities than equally common non-associated chains. Some IMGT-functional V segments, including TRBV6-2 and TRBV6-3, could not be distinguished by the 87-base-pair reads and were therefore excluded. Because HLA typing was unavailable for some donors at each locus, only the typed subset was used in association tests. In a later analysis, the rate of TCR association differed among HLA loci, with DRB1 alleles having the most associated TCRs and HLA-C alleles having the fewest. In this cohort, only TCR beta chains were sequenced, and detectable features were limited by the absence of alpha or paired-chain data. A cluster of highly shared sequence variants was judged likely to represent a technical artifact of the sequencing pipeline. For the cohort, immune exposure information was limited to CMV serostatus. Cytomegalovirus status was reported to be diagnosed by the classifier with high specificity and sensitivity in both the original and validation cohorts. In an earlier analysis of 500 to 650 of the donors, most TCR beta V segments appeared in productive rearrangements about 87% or about 30% of the time, broadly matching IMGT annotations.

The cohort consisted of 650 to 850 healthy bone marrow donors. All cohort members were sampled while nominally healthy, although unrecorded immune exposures were likely present. The donor was CMV seropositive and belonged to the group of 250 to 350 seropositive cohort members. A peripheral blood sample was collected from each donor, and TCR beta sequencing was performed on peripheral blood mononuclear cells. Genomic DNA was extracted from the blood cell samples with the Qiagen DNeasy Blood Extraction Kit. Library creation used the immunoSEQ multiplex PCR assay. A mixture of 60 forward primers for TCR Vbeta segments and 13 reverse primers for TCR Jbeta segments was used in the multiplex PCR. The CDR3 region of rearranged TCR beta genes was amplified from genomic DNA by a multiplex PCR assay. The Illumina HiSeq System was used to sequence the amplified TCR beta libraries as 87-base-pair reads. The paper's data handling went like this. A later analysis counted some 74 million unique TCR beta chains across the 666 repertoires, and about 10 million of these chains were shared by at least two donors. Raw reads were error-corrected and collapsed into unique sequences with a nearest-neighbor algorithm that merged closely related sequences to remove PCR and sequencing errors. V, D and J gene segments were assigned by aligning CDR3 sequences to IMGT reference sequences. For a sequence to be retained, a match of at least six nucleotides was required to both a V gene segment and a J gene segment. Rearrangements were classified as productive when the CDR3 lacked stop codons and remained in frame with V and J, and all other rearrangements were classified as non-productive. Following IMGT convention, CDR3 was defined as the stretch from the second conserved V-encoded cysteine up to the conserved J-encoded phenylalanine. The earlier analysis of about 530 of the donors excluded any sequence lacking an unambiguous match to a single V gene segment. In an earlier analysis of several hundred of the donors, a V segment was called functional when productive rearrangements were above 56.7%, and segregating when the standard deviation between donors exceeded 5%. To diagnose cytomegalovirus status from the catalog of TCR beta chain sequences, a statistical classification framework was built. In a later analysis, V and J genes were assigned by comparing TCR nucleotide sequences against IMGT/GENE-DB human TR gene sequences. Using the TCRdist pipeline, a later analysis assigned CDR3 sequences along with most-parsimonious VDJ recombination scenarios. In a later analysis, each TCR beta chain was defined by its CDR3 amino acid sequence together with its V-gene family, and reads lacking a unique V-gene family were excluded. A later analysis removed roughly 590 highly shared, low-generation-probability nucleotide sequences to deal with suspected cross-contamination and a sequencing artifact. In a later analysis, a clonal expansion index was calculated for each public chain from normalized within-repertoire ranks of inferred template counts. In a later analysis, generation probabilities were computed with a VDJ recombination model fitted to out-of-frame rearrangements, and the resulting probabilities were checked against IGoR. A later analysis scored TCR-TCR, TCR-HLA and TCR-CMV co-occurrence with hypergeometric tests, applying a repertoire-size bias correction to TCR pairs. To estimate false discovery rates, a later analysis permuted the HLA or CMV assignments 20 times. In a later analysis, co-occurring TCRs were grouped with DBSCAN, and TCRdist sequence similarity was added when clustering was performed within HLA-allele-positive subsets. Co-occurrence clustering excluded repertoires with fewer than 30,000 or more than 120,000 public chains, plus five with anomalous nucleotide sharing. TCRdb mirrors the immuneACCESS table, restricted to in-frame sequences. Some clones are absent from its copies; in checked studies, under half trace to an unresolved V gene, and the reason for the others is unknown. The DNA was the basis for D and trimming; V, J and clone size are from that table. The table for this sample lists 45,000 to 55,000 clones; roughly 75% of them were counted only once. The ten top clones hold 8% to 8.5% of the sample.

The TCR originated in a man aged 25-40 years in good health and CMV-seropositive. Sample: PBMCs. The receptor chain draws on TRBV10-3 and TRBJ2-3; a weak D assignment points to TRBD1 (5 bases agree). The bases are TGTGCCATCGGTGATGGGGCAGACAGCACAGATACGCAGTATTTT. Protein translation: CAIGDGADSTDTQYF.